The rows below give T cell receptor beta chains drawn from one sample of a study of blood T cell repertoires in COVID-19. The repertoire was sequenced with immunoSEQ multiplex PCR; TCRdb's copy has only in-frame clones and lacks some. The sample has fewer than 350,000 clones; around 89% are singletons. Sequencing used peripheral blood. The receptors were sampled from a woman aged 30 to 39 with COVID-19, enrolled during active disease. CDR3s include the opening cysteine and the closing phenylalanine or tryptophan. The D gene is left open where the match is weak. Size tells how often a clone was seen (once, few, many) or the class of an expanded clone, and some rows leave it out.

>.|TRBD1|TRBV27|TRBJ2-5
TGTGCCAGCAGTTTTTCCCCTCCGGGACAGGGCCTCCAACAGACCCAGTACTTC
CASSFSPPGQGLQQTQYF
>.|TRBD1|TRBV18|TRBJ2-3
TGTGCCAGCTCACCTCGACAGGGTCAAGATACGCAGTATTTT
CASSPRQGQDTQYF
>.|.|TRBV3-1/TRBV3-2|TRBJ1-1
TGTGCCAGCAGCCAAGGCAGGGTCTCTGAAGCTTTCTTT
CASSQGRVSEAFF
>.|.|TRBV10-3|TRBJ1-1
TGTGCCGTGCTGATGGACTTTACTGAAGCTTTCTTT
CAVLMDFTEAFF
>.|TRBD1|TRBV5-6|TRBJ2-4
TGTGCCAGCAGCTTGGGACAGGGGCCCAACATTCAGTACTTC
CASSLGQGPNIQYF
>.|.|TRBV11-3|TRBJ2-5
TGTGCCAGCAGCTCGACAGCTAACCAAGAGACCCAGTACTTC
CASSSTANQETQYF
>.|.|TRBV4-3|TRBJ2-1
TGCGCCAGCAGCCCCGGGGTCTCCTACAATGAGCAGTTCTTC
CASSPGVSYNEQFF
>.|.|TRBV27|TRBJ2-7
TGTGCCAGCAGTTTAGGAGGGGAGTCCTACGAGCAGTACTTC
CASSLGGESYEQYF
>.|.|TRBV9|TRBJ2-1
TGTGCCAGCAGCCCCGGGGTCCACTCCTACAATGAGCAGTTCTTC
CASSPGVHSYNEQFF
>.|TRBD1|TRBV10-2|TRBJ1-1
TGCGCCAGCAGTGTTAGGGACAGGCGAGCTTTCTTT
CASSVRDRRAFF
>once|.|TRBV5-6|TRBJ2-3
TGTGCCAGCAGCTCTTCTCGGGGGTGGAGCACAGATACGCAGTATTTT
CASSSSRGWSTDTQYF
>few|.|TRBV7-2|TRBJ1-6
TGTGCCAGCAGCTTAGATTCGAGCTCCTATAATTCACCCCTCCACTTT
CASSLDSSSYNSPLHF
>.|TRBD2|TRBV27|TRBJ2-2
TGTGCCAGCACCTCTAGCGGGGGGTGGACCGGGGAGCTGTTTTTT
CASTSSGGWTGELFF
>once|.|TRBV7-9|TRBJ2-2
TGTGCCAGCAGCTTAGGAGTGGCCGGGGAGCTGTTTTTT
CASSLGVAGELFF
>.|TRBD2|TRBV7-8|TRBJ2-3
TGTGCCAGCAGCACTAGCGGGGGCACAGATACGCAGTATTTT
CASSTSGGTDTQYF
>.|TRBD2|TRBV5-6|TRBJ2-1
TGTGCCAGCAGCTTGCCCAGCGGGGGGCGAGACAATGAGCAGTTCTTC
CASSLPSGGRDNEQFF
>.|TRBD1|TRBV3-1/TRBV3-2|TRBJ1-1
TGTGCCAGCAGCCAAGGGTTGAGGGGGCGCTTGGGGTGGAACACTGAAGCTTTCTTT
CASSQGLRGRLGWNTEAFF
>.|.|TRBV2|TRBJ1-5
TGTGCCAGCAGGGGGGGGTTTCAGCCCCAGCATTTT
CASRGGFQPQHF
>.|.|TRBV9|TRBJ2-3
TGTGCCAGCAGCGCCAGTTCGGACTCGCAGTATTTT
CASSASSDSQYF
>.|TRBD1|TRBV4-1|TRBJ1-4
TGCGCCAGCAGCCCAGGACAGGGACCGACTAATGAAAAACTGTTTTTT
CASSPGQGPTNEKLFF
>.|TRBD2|TRBV29-1|TRBJ2-5
TGCAGCGTTGAAGATATGAGGGAGAGCGGGACCGAAGAGACCCAGTACTTC
CSVEDMRESGTEETQYF
>.|.|TRBV2|TRBJ1-5
TGTGCCAGCAGGGCGACAGACCTTAGCAATCAGCCCCAGCATTTT
CASRATDLSNQPQHF
>.|TRBD2|TRBV9|TRBJ2-6
TGTGCCAGCAGCGTAGGGGAGGGCTCTGGGGCCAACGTCCTGACTTTC
CASSVGEGSGANVLTF
>.|TRBD1|TRBV3-1/TRBV3-2|TRBJ1-2
TGTGCCAGCAGCCATCCAGGGGGCTTAAACTATGGCTACACCTTC
CASSHPGGLNYGYTF
>once|TRBD2|TRBV27|TRBJ2-3
TGTGCCAGCAGTTTTAGCGGGGGGGACACAGATACGCAGTATTTT
CASSFSGGDTDTQYF
>.|TRBD2|TRBV7-9|TRBJ2-5
TGTGCCAGCAGCTTAGGGTATATGGGGATCGGGGGGTACCAAGAGACCCAGTACTTC
CASSLGYMGIGGYQETQYF
>.|TRBD2|TRBV18|TRBJ2-3
TGTGCCAGCTCACCACCGTCCGGGACTACCACAGATACGCAGTATTTT
CASSPPSGTTTDTQYF
>once|.|TRBV7-2|TRBJ1-3
TGTGCCAGCAGCTTAGTGCAGGGCGCTGGAAACACCATATATTTT
CASSLVQGAGNTIYF
>.|.|TRBV3-1/TRBV3-2|TRBJ1-6
TGTGCCAGCAGCCAAGCTCCAGGGGATTTATTATCACCCCTCCACTTT
CASSQAPGDLLSPLHF
>few|.|TRBV3-1/TRBV3-2|TRBJ1-1
TGTGCCAGCAGGACCGGAGGGAACACTGAAGCTTTCTTT
CASRTGGNTEAFF
>.|TRBD1|TRBV5-1|TRBJ1-1
TGCGCCAGCAGCTCCGACGGGACAGGGGCTGGGAACACTGAAGCTTTCTTT
CASSSDGTGAGNTEAFF
>.|.|TRBV7-9|TRBJ1-3
TGTGCCAGCAGCGGTCGAGAACAGGAAGGCTCTGGAAACACCATATATTTT
CASSGREQEGSGNTIYF
>.|TRBD2|TRBV7-3|TRBJ2-7
TGTGCCAGCAGCTTGGCTCCGGGGGGCTCCTACGAGCAGTACTTC
CASSLAPGGSYEQYF
>.|.|TRBV30|TRBJ2-7
TGTGCCTGGAGTCTCGGACTCTCCGCCTCCTACGAGCAGTACTTC
CAWSLGLSASYEQYF
>.|.|TRBV5-5|TRBJ1-6
TGTGCCAGCAGCTTCTCTGACAGTTATAATTCACCCCTCCACTTT
CASSFSDSYNSPLHF
>once|.|TRBV27|TRBJ2-2
TGTGCCAGCAGTTTACTAAACACCGGGGAGCTGTTTTTT
CASSLLNTGELFF
>.|.|TRBV6-4|TRBJ2-2
TGTGCCAGCAGTGAGACTAGCACCGGGGAGCTGTTTTTT
CASSETSTGELFF
>.|.|TRBV7-3|TRBJ1-1
TGTGCCAGCAGCCCCCACCAGGGGATGGCCATGAACACTGAAGCTTTCTTT
CASSPHQGMAMNTEAFF
>.|.|TRBV5-6|TRBJ2-7
TGTGCCAGCAGCTTTGGCAGCTCCTACGAGCAGTACTTC
CASSFGSSYEQYF
>.|TRBD1|TRBV11-2|TRBJ1-1
TGTGCCAGCAGCCTACTGACAGGGTATAGGATGACTGAAGCTTTCTTT
CASSLLTGYRMTEAFF
>.|.|TRBV28|TRBJ1-1
TGTGCCAGCAGTTTATGGGGTGTGAGGACTGAAGCTTTCTTT
CASSLWGVRTEAFF
>.|TRBD1|TRBV6-5|TRBJ1-1
TGTGCCAGCAGTTACGCCGACAGGGGATCGGATGCTTTCTTT
CASSYADRGSDAFF
>.|TRBD2|TRBV3-1/TRBV3-2|TRBJ2-1
TGTGCCAGCAGCCGTCAGACTAGCGGGGCTCACAATGAGCAGTTCTTC
CASSRQTSGAHNEQFF
>.|TRBD1|TRBV5-8|TRBJ1-5
TGTGCCAGCAGCTTGGGGACAGGGGTGGGTCAGCCCCAGCATTTT
CASSLGTGVGQPQHF